One sample yielded the 3 T cell receptor beta chains listed below, sequenced in a study of blood T cell repertoires in COVID-19. TCRdb keeps only in-frame clones here, not all; method: immunoSEQ multiplex PCR. Among 20,000 to 25,000 clones listed, more than 70% were seen once. The sequencing sample was made of peripheral blood. These receptors came from a human donor in a cohort sampled during active COVID-19.

This clone was seen a few times. The rearrangement uses TRBV4-1 and TRBJ2-3; 8 nucleotides line up with TRBD2. Per germline, CDR1 MGHRA and CDR2 YSYEKL. The CDR3 is made up of 16 amino acids. The trim removed 3 bases at V and 0 bases at J, leaving 5 bases unmatched. In DNA form, the CDR3 reads TGCGCCAGCAGCCAGGCGAGCGGGAGCAGCACAGATACGCAGTATTTT. Residues: CASSQASGSSTDTQYF.

DNA of the CDR3: TGTGCCAGTCAACCTGCTAGCGGGAGTATGAATACGCAGTATTTT. Translating it yields CASQPASGSMNTQYF. The chain combines TRBV19 with TRBJ2-3, with TRBD2 matching over 10 bases. The germline V gene has CDR1 LNHDA and CDR2 SQIVND (reference sequence). The CDR3 runs to 15 residues. Trimming cost V 8 bases and J 7 bases; bases outside gene matches: 12.

The chain uses TRBV9 and TRBJ2-5, with 10 nucleotides matching TRBD2. The CDR3 extends over 17 amino acids. The V and J ends lost 0 bases and 5 bases, in that order; junction bases with no gene match: 10. The germline V gene has CDR1 SGDLS and CDR2 YYNGEE. CDR3 amino acids: CASSVDGLAGEGETQYF. The CDR3 DNA follows: TGTGCCAGCAGCGTAGATGGGCTAGCGGGAGAGGGGGAGACCCAGTACTTC.